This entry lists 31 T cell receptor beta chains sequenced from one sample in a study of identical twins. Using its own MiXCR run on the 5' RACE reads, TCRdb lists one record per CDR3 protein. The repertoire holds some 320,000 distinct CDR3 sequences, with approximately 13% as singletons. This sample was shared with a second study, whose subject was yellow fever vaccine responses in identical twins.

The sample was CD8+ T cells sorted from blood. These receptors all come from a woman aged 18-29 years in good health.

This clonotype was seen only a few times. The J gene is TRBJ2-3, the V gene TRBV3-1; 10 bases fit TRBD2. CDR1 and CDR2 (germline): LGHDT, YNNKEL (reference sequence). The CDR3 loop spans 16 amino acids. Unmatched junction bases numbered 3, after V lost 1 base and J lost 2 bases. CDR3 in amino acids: CASSQGLAGNTDTQYF. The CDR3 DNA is TGTGCCAGCAGCCAAGGACTAGCGGGCAACACAGATACGCAGTATTTT.

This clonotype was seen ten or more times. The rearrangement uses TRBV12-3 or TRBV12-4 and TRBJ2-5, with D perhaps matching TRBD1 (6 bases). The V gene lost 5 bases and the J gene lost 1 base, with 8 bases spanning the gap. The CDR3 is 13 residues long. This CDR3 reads CASSRTVQETQYF. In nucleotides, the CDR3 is TGTGCCAGCAGTAGGACAGTCCAAGAGACCCAGTACTTC.

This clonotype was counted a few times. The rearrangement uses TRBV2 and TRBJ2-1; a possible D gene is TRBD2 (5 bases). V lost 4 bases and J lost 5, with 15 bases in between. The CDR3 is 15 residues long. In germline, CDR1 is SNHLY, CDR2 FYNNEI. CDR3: CASSGQRIVDNEQFF. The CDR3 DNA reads TGTGCCAGCAGTGGGCAGCGGATTGTGGACAATGAGCAGTTCTTC.

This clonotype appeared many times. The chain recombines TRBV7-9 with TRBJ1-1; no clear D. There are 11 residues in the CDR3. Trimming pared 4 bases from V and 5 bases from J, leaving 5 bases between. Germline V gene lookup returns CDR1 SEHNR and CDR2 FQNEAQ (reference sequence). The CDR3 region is CASSSPTEAFF. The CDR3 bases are TGTGCCAGCAGCTCTCCTACTGAAGCTTTCTTT. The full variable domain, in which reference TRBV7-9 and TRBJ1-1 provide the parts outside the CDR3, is DTGVSQNPRHKITKRGQNVTFRCDPISEHNRLYWYRQTLGQGPEFLTYFQNEAQLEKSRLLSDRFSAERPKGSFSTLEIQRTEQGDSAMYLCASSSPTEAFFGQGTRLTVV.

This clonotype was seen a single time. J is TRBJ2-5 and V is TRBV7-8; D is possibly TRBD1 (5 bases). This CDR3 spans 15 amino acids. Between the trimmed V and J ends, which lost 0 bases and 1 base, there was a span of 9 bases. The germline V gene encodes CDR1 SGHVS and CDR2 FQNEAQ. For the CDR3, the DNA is TGTGCCAGCAGCTTAGCCGGCAGGGTCCAAGAGACCCAGTACTTC. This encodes CASSLAGRVQETQYF.

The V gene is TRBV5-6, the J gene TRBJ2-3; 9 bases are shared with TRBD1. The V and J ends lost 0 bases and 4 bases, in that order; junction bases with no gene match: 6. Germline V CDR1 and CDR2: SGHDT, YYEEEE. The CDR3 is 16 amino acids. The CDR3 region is CASSLVGQGLSDTQYF. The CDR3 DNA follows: TGTGCCAGCAGCTTGGTCGGACAGGGGTTATCAGATACGCAGTATTTT. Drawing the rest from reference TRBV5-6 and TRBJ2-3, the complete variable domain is DAGVTQSPTHLIKTRGQQVTLRCSPKSGHDTVSWYQQALGQGPQFIFQYYEEEERQRGNFPDRFSGHQFPNYSSELNVNALLLGDSALYLCASSLVGQGLSDTQYFGPGTRLTVL.

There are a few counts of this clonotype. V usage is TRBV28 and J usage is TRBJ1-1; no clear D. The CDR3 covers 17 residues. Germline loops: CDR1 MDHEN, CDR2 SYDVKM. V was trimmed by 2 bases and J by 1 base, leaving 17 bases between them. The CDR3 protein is CASSLRPGLGQNTEAFF. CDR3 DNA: TGTGCCAGCAGTTTAAGACCCGGGTTAGGCCAGAACACTGAAGCTTTCTTT.

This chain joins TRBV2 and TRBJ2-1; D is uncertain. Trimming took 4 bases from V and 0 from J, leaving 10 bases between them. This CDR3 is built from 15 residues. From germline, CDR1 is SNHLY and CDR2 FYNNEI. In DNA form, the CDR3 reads TGTGCCAGCAGTGCCCGCCGAATCTCCTACAATGAGCAGTTCTTC. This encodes CASSARRISYNEQFF.

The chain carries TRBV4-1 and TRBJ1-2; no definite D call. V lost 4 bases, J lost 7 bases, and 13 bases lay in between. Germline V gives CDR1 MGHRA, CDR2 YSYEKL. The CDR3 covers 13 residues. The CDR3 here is CASSLKDGGGYTF. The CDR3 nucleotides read TGCGCCAGCAGCCTGAAGGATGGAGGTGGCTACACCTTC.

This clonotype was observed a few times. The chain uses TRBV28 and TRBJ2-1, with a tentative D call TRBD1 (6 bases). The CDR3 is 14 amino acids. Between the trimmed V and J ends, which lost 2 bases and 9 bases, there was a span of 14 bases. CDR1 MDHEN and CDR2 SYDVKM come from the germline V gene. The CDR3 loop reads CASSLTGRISEQFF. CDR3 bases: TGTGCCAGCAGTTTAACAGGGCGGATCTCTGAGCAGTTCTTC.

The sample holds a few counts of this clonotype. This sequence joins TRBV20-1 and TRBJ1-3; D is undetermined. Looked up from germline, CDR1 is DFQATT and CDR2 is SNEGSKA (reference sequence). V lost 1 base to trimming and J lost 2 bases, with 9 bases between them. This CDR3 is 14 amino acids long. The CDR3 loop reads CSARAAKAGNTIYF. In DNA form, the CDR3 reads TGCAGTGCTAGAGCGGCCAAGGCTGGAAACACCATATATTTT.

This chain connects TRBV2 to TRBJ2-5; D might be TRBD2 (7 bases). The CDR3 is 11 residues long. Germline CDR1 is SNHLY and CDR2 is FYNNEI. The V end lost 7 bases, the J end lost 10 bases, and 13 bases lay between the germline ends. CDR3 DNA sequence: TGTGCCAGCACCGAGGGGGAGGGCCAGTACTTC. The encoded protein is CASTEGEGQYF.

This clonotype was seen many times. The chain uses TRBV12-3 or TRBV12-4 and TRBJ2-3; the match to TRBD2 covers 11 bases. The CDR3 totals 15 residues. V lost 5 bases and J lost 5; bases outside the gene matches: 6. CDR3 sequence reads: CASSITSGGVDTQYF. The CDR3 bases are TGTGCCAGCAGTATTACTAGCGGGGGCGTAGATACGCAGTATTTT.

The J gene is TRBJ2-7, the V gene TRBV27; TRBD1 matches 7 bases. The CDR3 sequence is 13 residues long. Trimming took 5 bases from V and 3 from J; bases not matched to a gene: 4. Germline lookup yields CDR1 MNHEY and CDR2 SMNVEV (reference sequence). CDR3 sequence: CASSTGQNYEQYF. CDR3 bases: TGTGCCAGCAGTACGGGACAGAACTACGAGCAGTACTTC.

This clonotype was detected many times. The CDR3 region has the DNA TGTGCCAGCAGCCAATATGGGATTCTCAATGAGCAGTTCTTC. As protein: CASSQYGILNEQFF. The V and J genes are TRBV16 and TRBJ2-1, with unresolved D. Trimming took off 1 base at V and 6 bases at J, with 10 bases between the two ends. Germline CDR1 and CDR2: KGHSY and FQNENV. This CDR3 is built from 14 residues. Supplemented by reference TRBV16 and TRBJ2-1, the full variable domain reads GEEVAQTPKHLVRGEGQKAKLYCAPIKGHSYVFWYQQVLKNEFKFLISFQNENVFDETGMPKERFSAKCLPNSPCSLEIQATKLEDSAVYFCASSQYGILNEQFFGPGTRLTVL.

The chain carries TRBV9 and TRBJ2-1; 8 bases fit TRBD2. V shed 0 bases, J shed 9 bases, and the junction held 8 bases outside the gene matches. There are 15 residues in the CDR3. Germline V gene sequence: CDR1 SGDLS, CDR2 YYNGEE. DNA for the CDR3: TGTGCCAGCAGCGTAGGAAGCGGGAGTGGCAGTGAGCAGTTCTTC. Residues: CASSVGSGSGSEQFF.

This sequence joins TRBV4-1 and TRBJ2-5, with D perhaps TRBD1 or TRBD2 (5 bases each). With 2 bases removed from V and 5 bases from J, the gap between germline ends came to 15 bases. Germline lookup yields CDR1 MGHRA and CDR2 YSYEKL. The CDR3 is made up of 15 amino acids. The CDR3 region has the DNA TGCGCCAGCAGCCAACCGGACTCCCGGGGCGAGACCCAGTACTTC. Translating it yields CASSQPDSRGETQYF.

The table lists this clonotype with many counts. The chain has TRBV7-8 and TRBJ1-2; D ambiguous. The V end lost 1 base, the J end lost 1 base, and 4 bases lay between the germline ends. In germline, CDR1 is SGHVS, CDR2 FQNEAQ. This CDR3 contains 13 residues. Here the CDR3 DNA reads TGTGCCAGCAGCTTAGTCCATAACTATGGCTACACCTTC. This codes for CASSLVHNYGYTF.

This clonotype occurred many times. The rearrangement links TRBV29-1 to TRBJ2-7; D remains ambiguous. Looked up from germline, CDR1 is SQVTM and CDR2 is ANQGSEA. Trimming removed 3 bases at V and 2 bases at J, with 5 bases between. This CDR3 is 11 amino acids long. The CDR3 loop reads CSVELAYEQYF. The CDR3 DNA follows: TGCAGCGTTGAGCTCGCCTACGAGCAGTACTTC.

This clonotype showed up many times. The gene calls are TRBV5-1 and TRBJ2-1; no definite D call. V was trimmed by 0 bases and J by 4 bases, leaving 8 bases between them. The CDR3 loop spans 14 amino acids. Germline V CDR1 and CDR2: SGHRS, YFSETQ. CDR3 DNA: TGCGCCAGCAGCTTGGTCGGTCGATACAATGAGCAGTTCTTC. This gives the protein CASSLVGRYNEQFF.

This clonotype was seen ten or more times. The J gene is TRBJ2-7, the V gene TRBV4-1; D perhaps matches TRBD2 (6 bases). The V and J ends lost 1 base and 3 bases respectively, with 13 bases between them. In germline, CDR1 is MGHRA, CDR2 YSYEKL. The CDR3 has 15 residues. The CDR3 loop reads CASSQVSGPLYEQYV. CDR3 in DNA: TGCGCCAGCAGCCAAGTTAGCGGACCACTCTACGAGCAGTACGTC.

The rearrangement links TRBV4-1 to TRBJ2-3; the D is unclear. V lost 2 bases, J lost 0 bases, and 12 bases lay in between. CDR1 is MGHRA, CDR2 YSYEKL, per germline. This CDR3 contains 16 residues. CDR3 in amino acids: CASSQYISRSTDTQYF. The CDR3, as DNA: TGCGCCAGCAGCCAATATATATCCAGAAGCACAGATACGCAGTATTTT.

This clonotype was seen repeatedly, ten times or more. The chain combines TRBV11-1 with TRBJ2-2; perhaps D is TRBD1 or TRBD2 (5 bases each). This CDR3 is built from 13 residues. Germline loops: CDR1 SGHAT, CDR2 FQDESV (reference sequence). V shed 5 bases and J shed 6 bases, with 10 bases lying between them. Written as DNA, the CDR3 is TGTGCCAGCAGCCCCGGGACCGCCGGGGAGCTGTTTTTT. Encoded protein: CASSPGTAGELFF.

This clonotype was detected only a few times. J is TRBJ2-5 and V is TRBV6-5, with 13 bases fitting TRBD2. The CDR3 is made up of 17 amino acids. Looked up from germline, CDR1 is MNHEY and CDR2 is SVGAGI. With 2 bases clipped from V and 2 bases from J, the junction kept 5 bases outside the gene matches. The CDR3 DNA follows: TGTGCCAGCAGTTACGGGACTAGCGGGAATGCGCAAGAGACCCAGTACTTC. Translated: CASSYGTSGNAQETQYF.

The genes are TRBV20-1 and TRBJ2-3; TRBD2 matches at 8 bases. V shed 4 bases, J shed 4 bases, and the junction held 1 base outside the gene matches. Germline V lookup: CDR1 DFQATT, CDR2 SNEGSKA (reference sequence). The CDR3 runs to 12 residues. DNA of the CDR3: TGCAGTGCTAAGCGGGAGTCAGATACGCAGTATTTT. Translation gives CSAKRESDTQYF.

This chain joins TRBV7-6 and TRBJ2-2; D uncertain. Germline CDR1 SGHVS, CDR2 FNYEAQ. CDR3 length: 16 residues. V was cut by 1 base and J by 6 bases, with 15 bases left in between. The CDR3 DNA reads TGTGCCAGCAGCTTAGGAGGCCTCACGCTTCCCGGGGAGCTGTTTTTT. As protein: CASSLGGLTLPGELFF.

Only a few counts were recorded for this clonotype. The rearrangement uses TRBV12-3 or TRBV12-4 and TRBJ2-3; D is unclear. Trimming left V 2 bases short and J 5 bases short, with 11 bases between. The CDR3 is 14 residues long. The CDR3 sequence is CASSLMGPGDTQYF. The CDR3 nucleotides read TGTGCCAGCAGTTTAATGGGTCCTGGAGATACGCAGTATTTT.

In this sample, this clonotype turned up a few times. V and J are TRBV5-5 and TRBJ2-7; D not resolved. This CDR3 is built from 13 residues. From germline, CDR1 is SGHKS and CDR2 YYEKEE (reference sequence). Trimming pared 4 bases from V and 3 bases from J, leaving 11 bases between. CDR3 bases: TGTGCCAGCAGCCCGAGTCCAGGCTACGAGCAGTACGTC. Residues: CASSPSPGYEQYV.

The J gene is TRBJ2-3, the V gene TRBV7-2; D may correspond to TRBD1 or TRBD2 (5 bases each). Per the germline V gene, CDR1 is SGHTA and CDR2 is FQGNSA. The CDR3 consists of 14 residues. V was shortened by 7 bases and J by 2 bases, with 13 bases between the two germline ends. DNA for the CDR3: TGTGCCAGCATATCGGGACGCCTCACAGATACGCAGTATTTT. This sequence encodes CASISGRLTDTQYF.

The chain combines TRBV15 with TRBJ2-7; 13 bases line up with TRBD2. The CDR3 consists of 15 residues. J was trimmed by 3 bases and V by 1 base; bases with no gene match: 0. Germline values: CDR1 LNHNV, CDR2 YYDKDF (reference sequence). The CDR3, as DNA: TGTGCCACCAGCAGAGGGACTAGCGGGAGCTACGAGCAGTACTTC. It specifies CATSRGTSGSYEQYF. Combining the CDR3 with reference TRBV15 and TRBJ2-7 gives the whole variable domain DAMVIQNPRYQVTQFGKPVTLSCSQTLNHNVMYWYQQKSSQAPKLLFHYYDKDFNNEADTPDNFQSRRPNTSFCFLDIRSPGLGDTAMYLCATSRGTSGSYEQYFGPGTRLTVT.

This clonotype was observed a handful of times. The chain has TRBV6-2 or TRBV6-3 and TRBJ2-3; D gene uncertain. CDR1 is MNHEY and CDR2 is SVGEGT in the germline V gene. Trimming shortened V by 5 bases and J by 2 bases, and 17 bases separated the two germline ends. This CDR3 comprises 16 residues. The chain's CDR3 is CASSNRPTTNTDTQYF. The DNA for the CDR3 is TGTGCCAGCAGTAACCGACCTACGACAAACACAGATACGCAGTATTTT.